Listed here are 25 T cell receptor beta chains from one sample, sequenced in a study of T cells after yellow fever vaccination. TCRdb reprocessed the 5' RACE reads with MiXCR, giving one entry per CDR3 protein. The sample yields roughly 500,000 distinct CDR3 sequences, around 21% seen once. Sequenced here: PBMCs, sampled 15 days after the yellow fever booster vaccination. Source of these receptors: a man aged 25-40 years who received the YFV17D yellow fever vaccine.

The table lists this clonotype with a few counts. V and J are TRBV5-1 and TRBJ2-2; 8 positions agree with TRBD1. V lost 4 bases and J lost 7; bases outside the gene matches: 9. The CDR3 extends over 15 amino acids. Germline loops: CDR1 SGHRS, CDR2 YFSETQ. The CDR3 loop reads CASSPGTGRVGELFF. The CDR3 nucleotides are TGCGCCAGCAGCCCTGGGACAGGTCGGGTCGGGGAGCTGTTTTTT.

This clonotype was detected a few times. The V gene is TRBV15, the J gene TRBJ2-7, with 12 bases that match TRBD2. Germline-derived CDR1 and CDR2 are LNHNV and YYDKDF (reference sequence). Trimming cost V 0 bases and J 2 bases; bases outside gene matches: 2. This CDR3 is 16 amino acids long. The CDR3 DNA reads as TGTGCCACCAGCAGAGATCTAGCGGGAGGGACCTACGAGCAGTACTTC. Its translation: CATSRDLAGGTYEQYF.

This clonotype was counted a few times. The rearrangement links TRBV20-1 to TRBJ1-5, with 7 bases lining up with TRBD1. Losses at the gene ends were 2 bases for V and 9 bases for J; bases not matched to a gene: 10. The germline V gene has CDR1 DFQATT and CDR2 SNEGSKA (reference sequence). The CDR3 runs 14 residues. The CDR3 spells CSARTPGGPRPQHF. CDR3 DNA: TGCAGTGCTAGAACCCCAGGGGGTCCTCGGCCCCAGCATTTT.

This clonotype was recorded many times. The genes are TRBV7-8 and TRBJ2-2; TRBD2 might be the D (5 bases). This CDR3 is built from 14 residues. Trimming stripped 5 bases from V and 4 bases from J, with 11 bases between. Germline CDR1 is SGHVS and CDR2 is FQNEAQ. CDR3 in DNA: TGTGCCAGCAGCATTAGCGCGGGCACCGGGGAGCTGTTTTTT. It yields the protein CASSISAGTGELFF. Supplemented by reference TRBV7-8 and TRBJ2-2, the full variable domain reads GAGVSQSPRYKVAKRGQDVALRCDPISGHVSLFWYQQALGQGPEFLTYFQNEAQLDKSGLPSDRFFAERPEGSVSTLKIQRTQQEDSAVYLCASSISAGTGELFFGEGSRLTVL.

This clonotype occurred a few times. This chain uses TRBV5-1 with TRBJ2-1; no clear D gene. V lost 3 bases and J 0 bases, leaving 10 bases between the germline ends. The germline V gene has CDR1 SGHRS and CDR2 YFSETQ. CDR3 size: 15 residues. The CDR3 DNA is TGCGCCAGCAGCTCAGCCCAAAGCTCCTACAATGAGCAGTTCTTC. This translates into CASSSAQSSYNEQFF.

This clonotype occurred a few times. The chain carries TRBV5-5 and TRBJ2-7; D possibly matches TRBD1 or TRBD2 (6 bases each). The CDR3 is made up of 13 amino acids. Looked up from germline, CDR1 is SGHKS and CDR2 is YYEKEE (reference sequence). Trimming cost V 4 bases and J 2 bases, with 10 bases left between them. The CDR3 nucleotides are TGTGCCAGCAGCCCGGGGGACACCTACGAGCAGTACTTC. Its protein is CASSPGDTYEQYF.

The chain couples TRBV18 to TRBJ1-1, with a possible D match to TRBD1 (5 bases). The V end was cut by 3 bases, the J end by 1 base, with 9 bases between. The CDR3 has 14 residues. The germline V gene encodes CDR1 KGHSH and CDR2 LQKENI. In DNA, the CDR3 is TGTGCCAGCTCACCTTCCGGGACGAACACTGAAGCTTTCTTT. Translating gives CASSPSGTNTEAFF. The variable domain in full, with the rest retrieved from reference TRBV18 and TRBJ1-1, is NAGVMQNPRHLVRRRGQEARLRCSPMKGHSHVYWYRQLPEEGLKFMVYLQKENIIDESGMPKERFSAEFPKEGPSILRIQQVVRGDSAAYFCASSPSGTNTEAFFGQGTRLTVV.

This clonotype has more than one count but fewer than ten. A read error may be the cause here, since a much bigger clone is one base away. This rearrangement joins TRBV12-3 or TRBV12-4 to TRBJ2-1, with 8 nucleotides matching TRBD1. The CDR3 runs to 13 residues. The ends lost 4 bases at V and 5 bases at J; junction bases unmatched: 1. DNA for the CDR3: TGTGCCAGCAGTTACAGGGGGGACAATGAGCAGTTCTTC. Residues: CASSYRGDNEQFF.

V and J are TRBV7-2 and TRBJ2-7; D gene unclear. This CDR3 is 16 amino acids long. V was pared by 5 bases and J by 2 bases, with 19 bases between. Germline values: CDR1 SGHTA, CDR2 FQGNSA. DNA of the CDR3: TGTGCCAGCAGCATAACTGTAACGGCGTTGGCCTACGAGCAGTACTTC. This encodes CASSITVTALAYEQYF.

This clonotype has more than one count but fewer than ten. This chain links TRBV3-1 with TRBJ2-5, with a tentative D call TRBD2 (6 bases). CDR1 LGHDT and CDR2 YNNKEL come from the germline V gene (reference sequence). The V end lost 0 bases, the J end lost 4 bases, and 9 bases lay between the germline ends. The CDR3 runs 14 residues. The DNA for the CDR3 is TGTGCCAGCAGCCAAGAGGTAGCGGCAGAGACCCAGTACTTC. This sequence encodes CASSQEVAAETQYF.

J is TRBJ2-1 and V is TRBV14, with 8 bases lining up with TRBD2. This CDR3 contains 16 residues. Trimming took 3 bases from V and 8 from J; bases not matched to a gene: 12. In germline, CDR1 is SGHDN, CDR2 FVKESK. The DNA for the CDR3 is TGTGCCAGCAGCCAGAAGCGGGGGAGTTTGAAGGATGAGCAGTTCTTC. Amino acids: CASSQKRGSLKDEQFF.

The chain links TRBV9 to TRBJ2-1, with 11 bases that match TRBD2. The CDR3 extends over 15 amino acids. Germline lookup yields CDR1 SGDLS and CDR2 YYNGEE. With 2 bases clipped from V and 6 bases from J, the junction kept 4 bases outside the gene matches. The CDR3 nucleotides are TGTGCCAGCAGCGTGCTAGCGGGAGGTCCCAATGAGCAGTTCTTC. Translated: CASSVLAGGPNEQFF. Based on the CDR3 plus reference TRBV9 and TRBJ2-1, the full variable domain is DSGVTQTPKHLITATGQRVTLRCSPRSGDLSVYWYQQSLDQGLQFLIQYYNGEERAKGNILERFSAQQFPDLHSELNLSSLELGDSALYFCASSVLAGGPNEQFFGPGTRLTVL.

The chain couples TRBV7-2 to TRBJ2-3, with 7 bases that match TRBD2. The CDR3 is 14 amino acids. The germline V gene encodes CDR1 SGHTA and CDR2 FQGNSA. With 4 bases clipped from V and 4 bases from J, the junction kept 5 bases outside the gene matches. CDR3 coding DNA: TGTGCCAGCAGCTCCGCACTAGCGCCAGATACGCAGTATTTT. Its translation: CASSSALAPDTQYF. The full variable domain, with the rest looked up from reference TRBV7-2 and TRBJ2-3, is GAGVSQSPSNKVTEKGKDVELRCDPISGHTALYWYRQSLGQGLEFLIYFQGNSAPDKSGLPSDRFSAERTGGSVSTLTIQRTQQEDSAVYLCASSSALAPDTQYFGPGTRLTVL.

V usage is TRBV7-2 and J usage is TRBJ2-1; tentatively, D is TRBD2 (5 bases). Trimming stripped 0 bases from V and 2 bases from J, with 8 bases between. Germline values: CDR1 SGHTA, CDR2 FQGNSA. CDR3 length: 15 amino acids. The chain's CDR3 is CASSLAKGAYNEQFF. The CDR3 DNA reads TGTGCCAGCAGCTTAGCGAAGGGAGCCTACAATGAGCAGTTCTTC.

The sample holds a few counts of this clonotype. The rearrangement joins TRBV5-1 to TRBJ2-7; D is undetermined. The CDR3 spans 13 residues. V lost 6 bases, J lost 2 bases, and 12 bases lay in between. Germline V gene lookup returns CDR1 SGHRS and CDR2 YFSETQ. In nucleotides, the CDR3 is TGCGCCAGCAATTCTGAAACGACCTACGAGCAGTACTTC. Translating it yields CASNSETTYEQYF.

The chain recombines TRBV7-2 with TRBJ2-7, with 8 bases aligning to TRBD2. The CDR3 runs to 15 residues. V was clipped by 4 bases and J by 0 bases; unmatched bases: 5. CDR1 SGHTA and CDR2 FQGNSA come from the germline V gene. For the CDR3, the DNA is TGTGCCAGCAGCTCGGGGGGGGAGAGCTCCTACGAGCAGTACTTC. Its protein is CASSSGGESSYEQYF.

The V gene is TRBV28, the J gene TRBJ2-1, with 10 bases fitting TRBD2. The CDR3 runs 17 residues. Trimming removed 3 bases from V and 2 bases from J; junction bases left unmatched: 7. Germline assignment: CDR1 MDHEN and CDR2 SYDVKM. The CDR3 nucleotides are TGTGCCAGCAGTTTTCTTACTAGCGGGACCCCCTACAATGAGCAGTTCTTC. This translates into CASSFLTSGTPYNEQFF.

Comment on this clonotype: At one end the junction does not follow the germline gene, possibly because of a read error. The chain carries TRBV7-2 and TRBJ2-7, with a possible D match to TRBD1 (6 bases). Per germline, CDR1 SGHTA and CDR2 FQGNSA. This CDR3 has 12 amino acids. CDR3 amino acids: CASSPKGHSVWF. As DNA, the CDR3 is TGTGCCAGCAGCCCAAAGGGACACTCCGTTTGGTTC.

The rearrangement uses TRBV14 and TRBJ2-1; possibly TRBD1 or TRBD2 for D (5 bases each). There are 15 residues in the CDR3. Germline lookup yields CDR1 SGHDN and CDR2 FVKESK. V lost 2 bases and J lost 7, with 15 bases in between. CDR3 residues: CASSQLRREGNEQFF. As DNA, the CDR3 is TGTGCCAGCAGCCAACTGAGGCGCGAGGGGAATGAGCAGTTCTTC.

The CDR3 coding sequence is TGCGCCAGCAGATTGATTCAGGGGGCAACCGGGGAGCTGTTTTTT. Translating gives CASRLIQGATGELFF. V gene TRBV5-1 combines with J gene TRBJ2-2; TRBD1 agrees at 8 bases. Germline V gene data show CDR1 as SGHRS and CDR2 as YFSETQ. V lost 5 bases to trimming and J lost 5 bases; unmatched junction nucleotides: 8. The CDR3 length is 15 residues.

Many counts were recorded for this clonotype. CDR3 in DNA: TGTGCCAGCAGCCTCTGGTCGACAGCCTCTGGGGCCAACGTCCTGACTTTC. It encodes CASSLWSTASGANVLTF. The V and J genes are TRBV12-3 or TRBV12-4 and TRBJ2-6, with TRBD1 as a possible D gene (5 bases). V shed 6 bases and J shed 0 bases, with 15 bases lying between them. This CDR3 has 17 amino acids.

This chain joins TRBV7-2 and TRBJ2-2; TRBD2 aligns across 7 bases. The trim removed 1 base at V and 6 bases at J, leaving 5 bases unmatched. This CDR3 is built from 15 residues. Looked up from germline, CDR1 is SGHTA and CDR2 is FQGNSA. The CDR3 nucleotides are TGTGCCAGCAGCTTAGTCCCGGGAGGCGCCGGGGAGCTGTTTTTT. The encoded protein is CASSLVPGGAGELFF.

CDR3: CSVERGAGGKAFF. The CDR3 DNA sequence: TGCAGCGTAGAACGGGGGGCCGGTGGAAAAGCTTTCTTT. The chain is built from TRBV29-1 and TRBJ1-1, with D perhaps matching TRBD1 (6 bases). The germline CDR1 and CDR2 sequences are SQVTM and ANQGSEA. The CDR3 sequence is 13 residues long. Between the trimmed V and J ends, which lost 6 bases and 9 bases, there was a span of 20 bases. The entire variable domain, with the rest obtained from reference TRBV29-1 and TRBJ1-1, is as follows: SAVISQKPSRDICQRGTSLTIQCQVDSQVTMMFWYRQQPGQSLTLIATANQGSEATYESGFVIDKFPISRPNLTFSTLTVSNMSPEDSSIYLCSVERGAGGKAFFGQGTRLTVV.

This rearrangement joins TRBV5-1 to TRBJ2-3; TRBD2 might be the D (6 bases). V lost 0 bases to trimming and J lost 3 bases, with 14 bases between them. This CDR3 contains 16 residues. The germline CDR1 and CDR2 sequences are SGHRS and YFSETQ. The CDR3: CASSLGFAGQTDTQYF. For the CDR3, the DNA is TGCGCCAGCAGCTTGGGATTCGCGGGGCAAACAGATACGCAGTATTTT.

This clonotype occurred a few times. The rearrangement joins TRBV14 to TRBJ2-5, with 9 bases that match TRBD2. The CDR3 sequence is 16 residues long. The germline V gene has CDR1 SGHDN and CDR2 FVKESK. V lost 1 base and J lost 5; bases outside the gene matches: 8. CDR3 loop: CASSQGWLAGIETQYF. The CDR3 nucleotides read TGTGCCAGCAGCCAAGGGTGGCTAGCGGGAATCGAGACCCAGTACTTC. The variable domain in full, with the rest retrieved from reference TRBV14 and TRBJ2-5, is EAGVTQFPSHSVIEKGQTVTLRCDPISGHDNLYWYRRVMGKEIKFLLHFVKESKQDESGMPNNRFLAERTGGTYSTLKVQPAELEDSGVYFCASSQGWLAGIETQYFGPGTRLLVL.